This T cell receptor beta chain stems from a study of CD8 T cells in Susac syndrome. TEMRA cells were FACS-enriched and CD8+ and CD4+ T cells negatively isolated. Random hexamers were used to reverse transcribe roughly 0.45 to 1 ug of RNA. TCR beta CDR3 was amplified by immunoSEQ multiplex PCR. This amplification extended across 54 Vbeta and 13 Jbeta segments. TCRdb reprocessed the immunoSEQ multiplex PCR reads with MiXCR, giving one entry per CDR3 protein. In the table there are 150,000 to 200,000 distinct CDR3 sequences, under 97% of which are singletons. CDR1 and CDR2 (germline): SGHRS, YFSETQ. The CDR3 runs 11 residues. Trimming took 4 bases from V and 7 from J, leaving 9 bases between them.

The sequence was collected from a human donor with multiple sclerosis. The chain carries TRBV5-1 and TRBJ2-7; no definite D call. Sequencing input: CD4+ T cells from PBMCs. In nucleotides, the CDR3 is TGCGCCAGCAGCGCCAACGGGGAGCAGTACTTC. The encoded protein is CASSANGEQYF.